This section outlines one T cell receptor (beta chain) sequence together with its context. Its specificity is not known. Repertoires were generated with immunoSEQ multiplex PCR, while TCRdb's copy carries only in-frame clones and drops some. Among 200,000 to 250,000 clones listed, approximately 83% were seen once. Germline V CDR1 and CDR2: MGHRA, YSYEKL. Trimming removed 5 bases from V and 7 bases from J, with 20 bases in between. The CDR3 length is 16 residues. The sample is drawn from a study of cytomegalovirus exposure and HLA in healthy donors. Study results and limitations: Within the approximately 110 validation repertoires, first-cohort TCR clusters tended to co-occur, according to a later analysis. Among TCR beta chains, those listed as cytomegalovirus-associated numbered under 200.

Separation from the approximately 670-subject first cohort characterized the approximately 120-subject validation cohort, to which the donors belonged. This sequence was found in a woman aged 25 to 45 in good health and CMV-seropositive. Material for sequencing was PBMCs. This chain links TRBV4-1 with TRBJ2-2; D may be TRBD1 (5 bases). Written as DNA, the CDR3 is TGCGCCAGCAGCAACGACCCTGCAGGGAAGGTCGGGGAGCTGTTTTTT. Protein sequence: CASSNDPAGKVGELFF.